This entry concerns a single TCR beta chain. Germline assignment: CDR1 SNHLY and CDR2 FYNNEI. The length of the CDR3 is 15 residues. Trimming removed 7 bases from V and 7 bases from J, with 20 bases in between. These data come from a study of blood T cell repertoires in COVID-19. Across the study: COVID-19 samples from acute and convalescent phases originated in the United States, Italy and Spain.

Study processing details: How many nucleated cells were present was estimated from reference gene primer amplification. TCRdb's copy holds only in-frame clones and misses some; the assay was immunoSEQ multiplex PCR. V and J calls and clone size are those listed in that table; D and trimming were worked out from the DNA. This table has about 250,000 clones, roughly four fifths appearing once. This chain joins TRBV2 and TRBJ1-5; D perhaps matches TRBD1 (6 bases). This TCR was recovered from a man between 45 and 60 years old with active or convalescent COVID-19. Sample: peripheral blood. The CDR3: CASTESLGGEQPQHF. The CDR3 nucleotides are TGTGCCAGCACCGAGTCCCTAGGGGGGGAACAGCCCCAGCATTTT.